This T cell receptor (beta chain) came from a study of cytomegalovirus exposure and HLA in healthy donors. The PCR had 60 Vbeta and 13 Jbeta primers. The repertoire was sequenced with immunoSEQ multiplex PCR; TCRdb's copy has only in-frame clones and lacks some. The data contain some 190,000 clones, roughly 76% of them singletons. Donors consisted of healthy bone marrow donors. At collection, donors were nominally healthy, but unrecorded immune exposures were probable. Study results and limitations: In all likelihood, a cluster of highly shared sequence variants was a sequencing artifact. In a later analysis, HLA-associated TCR beta chains were more clonally expanded than equally common others.

The CDR3 loop spans 13 amino acids. Germline loops: CDR1 MDHEN, CDR2 SYDVKM. J lost 4 bases, V lost 8 bases, and 8 bases had no gene match. This clone was recorded a few times. The antigen is unknown. The clonotype comes from a woman aged 30 to 39 in good health and CMV-seropositive. This chain links TRBV28 with TRBJ2-7; 7 nucleotides match TRBD2. The specimen was PBMCs. The CDR3 sequence: CASHSGLRYEQYF. As DNA, the CDR3 is TGTGCCAGCCATAGCGGGTTACGTTACGAGCAGTACTTC. Supplemented by reference TRBV28 and TRBJ2-7, the full variable domain reads DVKVTQSSRYLVKRTGEKVFLECVQDMDHENMFWYRQDPGLGLRLIYFSYDVKMKEKGDIPEGYSVSREKKERFSLILESASTNQTSMYLCASHSGLRYEQYFGPGTRLTVT.